This T cell receptor beta chain was identified during a study of Tregs in tolerant kidney transplant recipients (dated by TCRdb to about 2019). Notes on the research overall: The study applied TCRbeta sequencing to find donor-specific regulatory T cells before combined kidney and bone marrow transplantation and then followed those same cells after transplant. In a few healthy controls, several methods of expanding Tregs specific for an allogeneic donor were compared by TCRbeta repertoire sequencing.

Genomic DNA was extracted from sorted cells with the QIAGEN DNeasy Blood and Tissue Kit for TCRbeta CDR3 sequencing. High-throughput TCRbeta CDR3 sequencing, including PCR amplification with bias correction and internal controls, was performed commercially through immunoSEQ. Per the original workflow: Unique productive TCRbeta sequences were defined by CDR3 nucleotide sequence where primers matched, otherwise by CDR3 amino acid sequence with Vbeta and Jbeta genes. To correct for sorting error, sequences found in more than one sorted population at a frequency ratio of 2:1 or less were discarded, and the remaining shared sequences were assigned to the population with the higher frequency. Sequences were defined as donor-reactive when expanded at least 5-fold in CFSE-low cells versus unstimulated cells and present at a frequency of at least 0.01% in CFSE-low cells. Repertoire divergence was quantified by Jensen-Shannon divergence using the top 100 TCRbeta sequences ranked by frequency. For samples with multiple sequencing runs, sorting error was corrected in each run separately before the runs were combined. This is the immuneACCESS table as TCRdb keeps it, with only in-frame sequences that have V and J called. A part of the clones is gone; compared with another copy, unresolved V genes explain less than half, and the rest is unexplained. D and trimming come from the DNA, and the V and J calls and clone size come from that table. The sample table lists around 230,000 clones, more than 65% of them with a count of one. 0.55% to 0.65% of the sample comes from the top ten.

A word on this clone: Its target antigen remains unknown. No quality values exist for individual bases; no much larger clone is one base distant.

The paper's findings and limits, for the study overall: The study was constrained by small patient numbers, and validation of the findings is required in larger populations and under other immunosuppression protocols. The most biologically relevant and donor-specific TCRbeta repertoire appeared to be identified by expanding Tregs with activated donor B cells. Although technical replication error seemed to be minimal, the question of biological reproducibility was not addressed directly.

Thawed PBMCs were FACS-sorted into unstimulated Tregs (CD4+CD25+CD127-), CD4+ non-Tregs (CD4+CD25-), CD4 cells and CD8 cells. Healthy control blood came either as purchased buffy coats or from healthy volunteers. Healthy control blood was processed to PBMCs by Ficoll density gradient and cryopreserved, and patient PBMCs were collected before and after transplant. The CDR3 runs 15 residues from the cysteine to the phenylalanine. Only CDR3 DNA is held: 45 bases, read in frame from base 1. Via the germline V gene, CDR1 is SGHRS and CDR2 YFSETQ. V is pared back by 4 bases and J by 3 bases, with 14 bases lying between the germline termini.

Recombination joined TRBV5-1 with TRBJ1-3; a weak D assignment points to TRBD1 (6 bases agree). This clonotype was obtained from a human donor in good health. Sequencing was carried out using CD4+ T cells from blood. The CDR3 has the sequence CASSPGHLGGNTIYF. The DNA sequence is as follows: TGCGCCAGCAGCCCGGGACACCTAGGTGGAAACACCATATATTTT.